This T cell receptor (beta chain) was sequenced during a study of T-cell reconstitution after alpha-beta-depleted transplantation in children. Points from the study as a whole: The study traced high day-60 TCRbeta diversity in some patients to surviving recipient T cells and thymic progenitors. By one year post-transplant, T-cell counts and diversity largely arose from T cells that were newly produced. Expanded graft clones, several hundred of them, were reportedly the source of alpha-beta T cells about two months after transplant.

The V end lost 5 bases, the J end lost 5 bases, and 26 bases lay between the germline ends. The CDR3 has 18 residues. The germline V gene encodes CDR1 MDHEN and CDR2 SYDVKM. This clonotype was observed a handful of times. Its antigen remains unidentified. Researchers prepared the TCRbeta library using unique molecular identifiers, the study reports. TCRdb ran MiXCR on the PCR reads and lists one entry per CDR3 protein. Here the sample spans about 980,000 distinct CDR3 sequences, under 30% being singletons. The V gene is TRBV28, the J gene TRBJ2-3, with a possible D match to TRBD1 (6 bases). The TCR originated in a boy under two years old who had a stem cell transplant for SCID, so the T cells may come from the graft donor. The sample in question was PBMCs, mostly from graft donor cells, obtained 360 days after TCRalphabeta/CD19-depleted stem cell transplant. This CDR3 reads CASSPQGSRPMAQDTQYF. CDR3 nucleotide sequence: TGTGCCAGCAGTCCACAGGGATCCCGTCCTATGGCACAAGATACGCAGTATTTT.